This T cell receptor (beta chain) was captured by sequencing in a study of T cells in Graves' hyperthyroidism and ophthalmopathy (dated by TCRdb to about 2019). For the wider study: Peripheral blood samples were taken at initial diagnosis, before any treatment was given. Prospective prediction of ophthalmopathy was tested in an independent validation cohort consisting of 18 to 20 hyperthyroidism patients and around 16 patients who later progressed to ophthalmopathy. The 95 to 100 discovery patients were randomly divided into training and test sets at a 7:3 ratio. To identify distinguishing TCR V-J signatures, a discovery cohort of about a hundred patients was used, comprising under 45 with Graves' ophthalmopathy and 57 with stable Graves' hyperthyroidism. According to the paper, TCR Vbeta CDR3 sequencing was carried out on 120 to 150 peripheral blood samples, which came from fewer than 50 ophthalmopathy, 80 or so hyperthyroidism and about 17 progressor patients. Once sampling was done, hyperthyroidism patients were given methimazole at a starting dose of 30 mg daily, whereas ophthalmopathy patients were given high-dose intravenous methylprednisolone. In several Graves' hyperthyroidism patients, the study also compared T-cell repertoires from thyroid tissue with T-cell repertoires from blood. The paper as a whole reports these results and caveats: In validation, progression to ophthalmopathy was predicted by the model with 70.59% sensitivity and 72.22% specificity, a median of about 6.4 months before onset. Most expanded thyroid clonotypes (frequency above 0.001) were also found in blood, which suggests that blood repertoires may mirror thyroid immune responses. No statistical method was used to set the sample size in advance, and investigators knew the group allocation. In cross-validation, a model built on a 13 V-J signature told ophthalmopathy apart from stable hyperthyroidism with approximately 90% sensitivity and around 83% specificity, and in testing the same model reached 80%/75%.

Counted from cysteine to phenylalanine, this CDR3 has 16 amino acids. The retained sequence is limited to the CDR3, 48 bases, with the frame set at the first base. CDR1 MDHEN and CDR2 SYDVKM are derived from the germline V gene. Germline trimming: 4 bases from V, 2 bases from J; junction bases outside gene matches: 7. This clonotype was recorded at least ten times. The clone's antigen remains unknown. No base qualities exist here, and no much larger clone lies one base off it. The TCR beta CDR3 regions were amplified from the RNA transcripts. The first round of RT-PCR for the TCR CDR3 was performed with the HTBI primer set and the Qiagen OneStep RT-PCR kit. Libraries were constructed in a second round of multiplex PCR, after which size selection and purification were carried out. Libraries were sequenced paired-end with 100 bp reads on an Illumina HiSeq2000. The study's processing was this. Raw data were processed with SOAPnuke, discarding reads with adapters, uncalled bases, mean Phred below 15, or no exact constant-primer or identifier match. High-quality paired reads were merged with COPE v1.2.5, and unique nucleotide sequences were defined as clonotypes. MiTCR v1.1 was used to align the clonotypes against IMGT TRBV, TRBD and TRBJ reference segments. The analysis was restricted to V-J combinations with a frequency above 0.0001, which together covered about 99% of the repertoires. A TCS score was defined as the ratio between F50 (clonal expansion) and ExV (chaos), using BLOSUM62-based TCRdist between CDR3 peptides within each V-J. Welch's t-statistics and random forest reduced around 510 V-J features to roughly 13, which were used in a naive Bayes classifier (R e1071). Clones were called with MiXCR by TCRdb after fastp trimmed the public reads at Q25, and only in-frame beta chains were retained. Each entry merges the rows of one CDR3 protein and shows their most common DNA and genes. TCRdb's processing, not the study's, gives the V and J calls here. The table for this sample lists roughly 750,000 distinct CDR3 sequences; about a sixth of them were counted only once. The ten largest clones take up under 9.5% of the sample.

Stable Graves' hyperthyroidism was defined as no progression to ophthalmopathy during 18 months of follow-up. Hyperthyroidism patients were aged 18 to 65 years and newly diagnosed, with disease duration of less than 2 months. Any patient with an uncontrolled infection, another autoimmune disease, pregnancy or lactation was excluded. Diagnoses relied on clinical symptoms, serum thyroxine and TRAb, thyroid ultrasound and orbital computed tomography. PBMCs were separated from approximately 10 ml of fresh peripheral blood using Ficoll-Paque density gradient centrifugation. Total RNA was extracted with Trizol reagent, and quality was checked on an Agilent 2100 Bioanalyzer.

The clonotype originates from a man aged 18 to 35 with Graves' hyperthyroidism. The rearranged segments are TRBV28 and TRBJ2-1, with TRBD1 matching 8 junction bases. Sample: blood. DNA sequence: TGTGCCAGCAGTTCTCCAGGACAGGGAACCTACAATGAGCAGTTCTTC. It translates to CASSSPGQGTYNEQFF.